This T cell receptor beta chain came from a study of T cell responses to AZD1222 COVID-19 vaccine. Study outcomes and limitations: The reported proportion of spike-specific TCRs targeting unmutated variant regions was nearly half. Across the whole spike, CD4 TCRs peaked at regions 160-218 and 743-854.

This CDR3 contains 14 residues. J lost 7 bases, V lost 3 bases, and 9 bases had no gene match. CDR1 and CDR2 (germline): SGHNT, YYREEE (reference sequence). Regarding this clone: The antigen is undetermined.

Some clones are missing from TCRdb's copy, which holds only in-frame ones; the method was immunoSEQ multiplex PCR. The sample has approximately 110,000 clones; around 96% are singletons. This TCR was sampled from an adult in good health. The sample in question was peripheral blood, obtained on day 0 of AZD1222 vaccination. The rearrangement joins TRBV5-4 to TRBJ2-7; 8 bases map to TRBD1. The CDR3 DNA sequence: TGTGCCAGCAGCTCCCGCGGGACAGGAGGGGAGCAGTACTTC. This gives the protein CASSSRGTGGEQYF.